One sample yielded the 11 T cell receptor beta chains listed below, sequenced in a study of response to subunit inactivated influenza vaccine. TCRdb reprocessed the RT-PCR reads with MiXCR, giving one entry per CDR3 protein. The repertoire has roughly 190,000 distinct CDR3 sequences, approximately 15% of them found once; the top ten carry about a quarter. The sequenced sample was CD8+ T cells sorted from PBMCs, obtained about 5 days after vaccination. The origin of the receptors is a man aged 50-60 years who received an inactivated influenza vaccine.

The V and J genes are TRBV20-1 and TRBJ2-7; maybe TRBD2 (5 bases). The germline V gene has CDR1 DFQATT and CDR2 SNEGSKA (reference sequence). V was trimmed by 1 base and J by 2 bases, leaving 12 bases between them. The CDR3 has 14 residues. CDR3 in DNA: TGCAGTGCTAGAGTTTACCCGGGGACCTACGAGCAGTACTTC. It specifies CSARVYPGTYEQYF.

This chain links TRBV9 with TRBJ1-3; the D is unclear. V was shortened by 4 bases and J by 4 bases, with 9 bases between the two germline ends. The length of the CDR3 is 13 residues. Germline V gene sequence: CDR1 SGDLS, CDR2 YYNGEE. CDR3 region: CASSPRGGNTIYF. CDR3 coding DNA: TGTGCCAGCAGCCCCCGGGGAGGAAACACCATATATTTT.

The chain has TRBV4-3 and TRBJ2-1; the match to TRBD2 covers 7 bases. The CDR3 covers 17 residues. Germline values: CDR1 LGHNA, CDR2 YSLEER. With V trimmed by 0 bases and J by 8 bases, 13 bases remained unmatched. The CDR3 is CASSQDFFREVLYEQFF. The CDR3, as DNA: TGCGCCAGCAGCCAAGATTTCTTTCGGGAGGTATTGTATGAGCAGTTCTTC.

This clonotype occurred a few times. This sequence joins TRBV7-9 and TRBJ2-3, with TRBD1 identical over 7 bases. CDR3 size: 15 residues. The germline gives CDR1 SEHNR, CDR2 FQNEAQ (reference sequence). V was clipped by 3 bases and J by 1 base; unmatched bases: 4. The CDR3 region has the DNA TGTGCCAGCAGCTTCGACAGGGACGGCACAGATACGCAGTATTTT. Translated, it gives CASSFDRDGTDTQYF.

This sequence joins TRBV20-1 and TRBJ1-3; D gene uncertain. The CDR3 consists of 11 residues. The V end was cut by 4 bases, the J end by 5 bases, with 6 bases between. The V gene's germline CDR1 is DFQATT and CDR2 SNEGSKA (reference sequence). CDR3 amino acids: CSATLRNTIYF. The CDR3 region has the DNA TGCAGTGCTACCCTCCGAAACACCATATATTTT.

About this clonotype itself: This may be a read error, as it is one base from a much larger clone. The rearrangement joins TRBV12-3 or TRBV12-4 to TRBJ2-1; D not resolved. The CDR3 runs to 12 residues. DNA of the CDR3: TGTGCCAGCACTTGGACGTGGCGAGAGCAGCTCTTC. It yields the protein CASTWTWREQLF.

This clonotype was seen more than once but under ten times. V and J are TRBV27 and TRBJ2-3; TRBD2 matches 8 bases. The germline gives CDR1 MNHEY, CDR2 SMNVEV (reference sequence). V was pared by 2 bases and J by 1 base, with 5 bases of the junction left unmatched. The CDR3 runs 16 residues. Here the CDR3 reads CASSLTGLGRTDTQYF. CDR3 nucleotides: TGTGCCAGCAGTTTAACGGGACTAGGACGCACAGATACGCAGTATTTT.

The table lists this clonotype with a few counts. As DNA, the CDR3 is TGCGCCAGCAGCCAAGGTGGTCGGTCGGGACTAGCGGGAGTGGGCCAAGAGACCCAGTACTTC. Its translation is CASSQGGRSGLAGVGQETQYF. This chain connects TRBV4-1 to TRBJ2-5, with 14 bases that match TRBD2. With 1 base clipped from V and 1 base from J, the junction kept 14 bases outside the gene matches. CDR3 length: 21 amino acids. Germline V lookup: CDR1 MGHRA, CDR2 YSYEKL.

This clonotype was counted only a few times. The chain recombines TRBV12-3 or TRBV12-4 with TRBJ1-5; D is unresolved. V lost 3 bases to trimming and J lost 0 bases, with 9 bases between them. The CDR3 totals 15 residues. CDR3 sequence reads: CASSFSAYSNQPQHF. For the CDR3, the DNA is TGTGCCAGCAGTTTTTCAGCCTATAGCAATCAGCCCCAGCATTTT.

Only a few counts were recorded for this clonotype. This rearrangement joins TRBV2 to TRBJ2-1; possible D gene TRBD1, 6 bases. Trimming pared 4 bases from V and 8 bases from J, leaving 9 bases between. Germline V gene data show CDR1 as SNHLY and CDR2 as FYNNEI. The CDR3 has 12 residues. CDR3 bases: TGTGCCAGCAGTGGACGGACAGATGAGCAGTTCTTC. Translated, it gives CASSGRTDEQFF.

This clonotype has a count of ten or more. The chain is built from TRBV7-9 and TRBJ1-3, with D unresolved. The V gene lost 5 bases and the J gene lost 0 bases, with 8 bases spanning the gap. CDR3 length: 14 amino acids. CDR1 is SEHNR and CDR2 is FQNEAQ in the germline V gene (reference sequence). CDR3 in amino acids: CASSAISSGNTIYF. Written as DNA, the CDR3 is TGTGCCAGCAGCGCAATAAGCTCTGGAAACACCATATATTTT.